The sequence of this TCR beta chain was determined in a study of CD8+ T cells in alopecia areata. About the research overall: For 6 to 18 months, tofacitinib was taken, and 6 months off drug followed. General study results and limits: Tofacitinib delivered significant drops in scalp clonality and in expanded CD8+ clones among the top 100. Tofacitinib did not eliminate many expanded lesional clones from scalp or blood.

Trimming shortened V by 7 bases and J by 4 bases, and 11 bases separated the two germline ends. CDR3 length: 14 residues. The germline V gene encodes CDR1 MNHNY and CDR2 SVGAGI (reference sequence). This clone showed up just a few times. What it binds is not known. Documented treatment: oral pan-JAK inhibitor, 5-10 mg twice daily. Once RNA had been extracted, it was reverse transcribed into cDNA to act as the sequencing template. Assay: immunoSEQ multiplex PCR; the TCRdb copy retains only in-frame clones and omits some. This table has roughly 280,000 clones, 60% appearing once. The sample consisted of CD4+ T cells sorted from blood, taken around week 54, from a patient treated with tofacitinib. The rearrangement links TRBV6-6 to TRBJ1-6, with unresolved D. This TCR came from a human donor with alopecia areata. In nucleotides, the CDR3 is TGTGCCAGCAAAAGAGAAGGTTATAATTCACCCCTCCACTTT. Translating it yields CASKREGYNSPLHF.